Below are 11 T cell receptor beta chains sequenced from a single sample in a study of CD8 T cells in Susac syndrome. It was with random hexamers that 0.5 to 1 ug RNA was reverse transcribed. MiXCR, run by TCRdb on the immunoSEQ multiplex PCR reads, gives a single entry per CDR3 protein. This table has more than 90,000 distinct CDR3 sequences, 85% to 95% appearing once. The sequenced material came from CD4+ T cells from PBMCs. The source of these receptors is a human donor with multiple sclerosis.

The gene calls are TRBV4-1 and TRBJ2-5; D uncertain. The length of the CDR3 is 15 residues. CDR1 MGHRA and CDR2 YSYEKL come from the germline V gene. V was pared by 4 bases and J by 1 base, with 13 bases between. CDR3 in DNA: TGCGCCAGCAGCCCCCCACCCGCGCTCCAAGAGACCCAGTACTTC. Residues: CASSPPPALQETQYF.

This chain's CDR3 is CAWQDRVNYGYTF. CDR3 DNA sequence: TGTGCCTGGCAGGACAGGGTCAACTATGGCTACACCTTC. The chain employs TRBV30 and TRBJ1-2, with 8 bases matching TRBD1. The ends lost 5 bases at V and 2 bases at J; junction bases unmatched: 4. This CDR3 spans 13 amino acids. The germline gives CDR1 GTSNPN, CDR2 SVGIG (reference sequence).

The chain combines TRBV5-1 with TRBJ1-2; D gene ambiguous. CDR1 and CDR2 (germline): SGHRS, YFSETQ. Trimming removed 4 bases at V and 1 base at J, with 11 bases between. The CDR3 has 14 residues. The CDR3 loop reads CASSESTNNYGYTF. CDR3 nucleotide sequence: TGCGCCAGCAGCGAGTCGACCAATAACTATGGCTACACCTTC.

This rearrangement joins TRBV9 to TRBJ2-7; 10 bases align to TRBD2. Germline loops: CDR1 SGDLS, CDR2 YYNGEE. The junction had 9 bases not matched to a gene; V was cut back by 5 bases and J by 7 bases. The CDR3 consists of 14 residues. DNA for the CDR3: TGTGCCAGCAGTCCAATCCTAGCGGGGGTTGAGCAGTACTTC. Amino acid sequence: CASSPILAGVEQYF.

V gene TRBV9 combines with J gene TRBJ2-1, with D maybe TRBD1 (6 bases). This CDR3 contains 14 residues. The germline V gene encodes CDR1 SGDLS and CDR2 YYNGEE. V was clipped by 2 bases and J by 6 bases, with 12 bases between them. CDR3 residues: CASSVLGAGNEQFF. The CDR3 nucleotides are TGTGCCAGCAGCGTTTTGGGGGCTGGCAATGAGCAGTTCTTC.

The chain is built from TRBV19 and TRBJ1-1; D might be TRBD1 (5 bases). CDR3 length: 13 amino acids. Trimming removed 7 bases at V and 1 base at J, with 10 bases between. Germline V gives CDR1 LNHDA, CDR2 SQIVND (reference sequence). CDR3 bases: TGTGCCAGTACCGGGACGGCGAACACTGAAGCTTTCTTT. Amino acids: CASTGTANTEAFF.

This rearrangement joins TRBV5-1 to TRBJ2-1; 8 positions agree with TRBD2. The CDR3 covers 15 residues. Looked up from germline, CDR1 is SGHRS and CDR2 is YFSETQ. V dropped 5 bases and J dropped 9; count of bases not matched to a gene: 13. Written as DNA, the CDR3 is TGCGCCAGCAGACCCGTTCGGGGGGGCCATGTTGAGCAGTTCTTC. It codes for CASRPVRGGHVEQFF.

The gene calls are TRBV30 and TRBJ1-2; no definite D call. CDR1 is GTSNPN and CDR2 is SVGIG in the germline V gene (reference sequence). Trimming took off 4 bases at V and 2 bases at J, with 11 bases between the two ends. The CDR3 is 13 amino acids. The CDR3 DNA follows: TGTGCCTGGAACCTATACAGCAACTATGGCTACACCTTC. Translated, it gives CAWNLYSNYGYTF.

This rearrangement joins TRBV30 to TRBJ2-1, with TRBD1 as a possible D gene (6 bases). CDR1 is GTSNPN, CDR2 SVGIG, per germline (reference sequence). V lost 2 bases to trimming and J lost 5 bases, with 13 bases between them. CDR3 length: 14 amino acids. CDR3 region: CAWSSGVVHNEQFF. CDR3 DNA sequence: TGTGCCTGGAGTTCAGGGGTTGTACACAATGAGCAGTTCTTC.

The chain uses TRBV5-1 and TRBJ1-4; D possibly corresponds to TRBD1 (6 bases). CDR3 length: 14 residues. Germline V gene lookup returns CDR1 SGHRS and CDR2 YFSETQ. V lost 4 bases to trimming and J lost 5 bases, with 12 bases between them. The CDR3 region is CASSRRGENEKLFF. The CDR3 DNA sequence: TGCGCCAGCAGCCGAAGGGGGGAAAATGAAAAACTGTTTTTT.

The table lists this clonotype with a count of one. This chain joins TRBV12-3 or TRBV12-4 and TRBJ2-3; no clear D. Trimming removed 6 bases at V and 4 bases at J, with 17 bases between. The CDR3 is 15 amino acids. The CDR3 sequence is CASSLSGRVADTQYF. CDR3 DNA sequence: TGTGCCAGCAGCCTGTCAGGAAGGGTGGCAGATACGCAGTATTTT.